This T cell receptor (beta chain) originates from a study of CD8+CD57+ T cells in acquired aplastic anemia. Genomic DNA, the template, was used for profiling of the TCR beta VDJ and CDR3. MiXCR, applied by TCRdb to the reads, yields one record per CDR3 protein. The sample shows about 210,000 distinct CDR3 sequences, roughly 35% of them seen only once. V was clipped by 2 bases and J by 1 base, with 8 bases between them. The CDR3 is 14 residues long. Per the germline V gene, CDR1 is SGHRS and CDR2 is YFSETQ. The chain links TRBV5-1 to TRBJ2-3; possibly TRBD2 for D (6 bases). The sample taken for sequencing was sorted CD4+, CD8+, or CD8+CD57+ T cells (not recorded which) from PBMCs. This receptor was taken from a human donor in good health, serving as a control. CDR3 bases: TGCGCCAGCAGCTTTATAGCGGGCACAGATACGCAGTATTTT. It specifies CASSFIAGTDTQYF.